The sequence of this TCR beta chain was determined in a study of shared T cell receptors in the human thymus. The CDR3 has 14 residues. Trimming pared 6 bases from V and 2 bases from J, leaving 11 bases between. Germline assignment: CDR1 LGHNT and CDR2 FRNRAP. Generated by immunoSEQ multiplex PCR, the TCRdb table keeps only in-frame clones and is missing some. The table shows approximately 760,000 clones, with over 75% occurring only once. These data were also reused for a study on human thymus T cells. That work states: Obtained as resections during corrective heart surgery, the thymus tissue was then studied.

The rearrangement links TRBV12-5 to TRBJ2-1, with D possibly matching TRBD2 (6 bases). The sample consisted of thymocytes. This receptor was obtained from a girl under two years old with a congenital heart defect. As DNA, the CDR3 is TGTGCTAGTGGGACGAGCGGGCCCTACAATGAGCAGTTCTTC. This sequence encodes CASGTSGPYNEQFF.